The 5 T cell receptor beta chains given below trace back to one sample, sequenced in a study of T cell responses to AZD1222 COVID-19 vaccine. The repertoire was sequenced with immunoSEQ multiplex PCR; TCRdb's copy has only in-frame clones and lacks some. The data contain about 130,000 clones, around 92% of them seen just once; the ten biggest clones take up roughly 3.3%. Sequences were derived from peripheral blood, sampled 28 days after the second AZD1222 dose. The receptors derive from an adult who received the AZD1222 COVID-19 vaccine.

This clone was seen a single time. The same CDR3 arises from other DNA sequences in this sample as well. The chain couples TRBV20-1 to TRBJ2-7; D may be TRBD2 (5 bases). The germline V gene encodes CDR1 DFQATT and CDR2 SNEGSKA (reference sequence). The length of the CDR3 is 11 residues. Trimming stripped 6 bases from V and 2 bases from J, with 8 bases between. CDR3 DNA: TGCAGTGCGAGCGGAACCTACGAGCAGTACTTC. Residues: CSASGTYEQYF.

V is TRBV9 and J is TRBJ1-6; D call uncertain. The CDR3 is 12 amino acids. Trimming removed 0 bases at V and 9 bases at J, with 4 bases between. Germline V gene sequence: CDR1 SGDLS, CDR2 YYNGEE. The CDR3, as DNA: TGTGCCAGCAGCGTAGATAGTTCACCCCTCCACTTT. This codes for CASSVDSSPLHF.

The CDR3 DNA reads TGTGCCAGCAGACCAACTGGTACAGGGAACACTGAAGCTTTCTTT. As protein: CASRPTGTGNTEAFF. The chain employs TRBV27 and TRBJ1-1, with D perhaps matching TRBD1 (5 bases). CDR1 and CDR2 (germline): MNHEY, SMNVEV (reference sequence). The CDR3 spans 15 residues. V lost 6 bases to trimming and J lost 1 base, with 15 bases between them.

The rearrangement uses TRBV24-1 and TRBJ2-3, with 10 bases aligning to TRBD2. J was trimmed by 0 bases and V by 1 base; bases with no gene match: 3. The CDR3 runs 17 residues. CDR1 KGHDR and CDR2 SFDVKD come from the germline V gene. This CDR3 reads CATSDLTSGASTDTQYF. Written as DNA, the CDR3 is TGTGCCACCAGTGATTTAACTAGCGGGGCTAGCACAGATACGCAGTATTTT.

The V gene is TRBV9, the J gene TRBJ1-2; D perhaps matches TRBD1 (6 bases). Trimming removed 0 bases at V and 2 bases at J, with 11 bases between. Germline CDR1 is SGDLS and CDR2 is YYNGEE. This CDR3 is built from 15 residues. The CDR3 reads CASSVAGGLNYGYTF. CDR3 DNA sequence: TGTGCCAGCAGCGTAGCTGGGGGGCTGAACTATGGCTACACCTTC.